The T cell receptor beta chain under discussion was sequenced for a study of blood T cell repertoires in COVID-19. Study-level information: The analysed material was cDNA or gDNA that came from T cells, B-cell-depleted T cells, or PBMCs.

Germline loops: CDR1 SGHRS, CDR2 YFSETQ. With 0 bases removed from V and 2 bases from J, the gap between germline ends came to 11 bases. CDR3 length equals 15 residues. Clones were read by immunoSEQ multiplex PCR, and TCRdb kept only the in-frame ones, dropping some. The sample records about 400,000 clones, 88% being singletons. The J gene is TRBJ2-5, the V gene TRBV5-1, with D perhaps matching TRBD1 (6 bases). The sequencing input was PBMCs or T cells enriched from blood (not recorded which). The source of this sequence is a woman between 35 and 50 years old with acute COVID-19. This CDR3 is CASSLAGDLQETQYF. The DNA of the CDR3 is TGCGCCAGCAGCTTGGCAGGGGACCTACAAGAGACCCAGTACTTC.